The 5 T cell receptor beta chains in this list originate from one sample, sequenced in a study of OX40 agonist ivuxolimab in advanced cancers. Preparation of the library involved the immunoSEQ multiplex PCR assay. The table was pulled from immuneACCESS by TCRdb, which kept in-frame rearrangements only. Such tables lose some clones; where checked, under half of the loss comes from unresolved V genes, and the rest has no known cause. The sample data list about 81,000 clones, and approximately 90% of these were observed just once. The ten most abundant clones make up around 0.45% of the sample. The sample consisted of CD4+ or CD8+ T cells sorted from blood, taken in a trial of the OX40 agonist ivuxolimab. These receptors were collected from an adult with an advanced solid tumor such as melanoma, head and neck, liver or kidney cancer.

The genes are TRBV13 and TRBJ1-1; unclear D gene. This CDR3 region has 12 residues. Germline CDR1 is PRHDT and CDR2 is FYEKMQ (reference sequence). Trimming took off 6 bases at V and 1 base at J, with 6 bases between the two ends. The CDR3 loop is CASSLQNTEAFF. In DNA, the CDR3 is TGTGCCAGCAGTCTACAGAACACTGAAGCTTTCTTT.

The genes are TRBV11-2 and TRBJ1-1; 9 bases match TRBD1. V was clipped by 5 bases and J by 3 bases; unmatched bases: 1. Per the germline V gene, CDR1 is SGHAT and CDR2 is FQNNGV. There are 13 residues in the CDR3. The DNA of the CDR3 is TGTGCCAGCAGCAGGACAGGGGACACTGAAGCTTTCTTT. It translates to CASSRTGDTEAFF. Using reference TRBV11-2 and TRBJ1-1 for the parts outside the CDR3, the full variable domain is EAGVAQSPRYKIIEKRQSVAFWCNPISGHATLYWYQQILGQGPKLLIQFQNNGVVDDSQLPKDRFSAERLKGVDSTLKIQPAKLEDSAVYLCASSRTGDTEAFFGQGTRLTVV.

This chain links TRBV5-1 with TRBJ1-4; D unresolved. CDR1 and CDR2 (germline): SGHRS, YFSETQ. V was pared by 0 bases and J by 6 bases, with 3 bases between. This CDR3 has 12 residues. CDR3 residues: CASSLEDEKLFF. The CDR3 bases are TGCGCCAGCAGCTTGGAGGATGAAAAACTGTTTTTT.

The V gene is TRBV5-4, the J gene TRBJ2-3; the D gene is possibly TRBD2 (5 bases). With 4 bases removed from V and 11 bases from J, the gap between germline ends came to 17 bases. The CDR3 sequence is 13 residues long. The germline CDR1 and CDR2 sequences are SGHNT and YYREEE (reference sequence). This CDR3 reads CASSTWTARKQYF. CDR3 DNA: TGTGCCAGCAGCACCTGGACTGCCAGGAAGCAGTATTTT.

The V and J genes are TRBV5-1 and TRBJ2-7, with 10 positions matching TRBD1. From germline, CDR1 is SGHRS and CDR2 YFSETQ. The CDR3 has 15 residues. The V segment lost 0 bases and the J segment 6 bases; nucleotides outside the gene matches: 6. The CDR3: CASSLEPGQGFEQYF. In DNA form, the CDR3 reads TGCGCCAGCAGCTTGGAACCGGGACAGGGGTTCGAGCAGTACTTC.